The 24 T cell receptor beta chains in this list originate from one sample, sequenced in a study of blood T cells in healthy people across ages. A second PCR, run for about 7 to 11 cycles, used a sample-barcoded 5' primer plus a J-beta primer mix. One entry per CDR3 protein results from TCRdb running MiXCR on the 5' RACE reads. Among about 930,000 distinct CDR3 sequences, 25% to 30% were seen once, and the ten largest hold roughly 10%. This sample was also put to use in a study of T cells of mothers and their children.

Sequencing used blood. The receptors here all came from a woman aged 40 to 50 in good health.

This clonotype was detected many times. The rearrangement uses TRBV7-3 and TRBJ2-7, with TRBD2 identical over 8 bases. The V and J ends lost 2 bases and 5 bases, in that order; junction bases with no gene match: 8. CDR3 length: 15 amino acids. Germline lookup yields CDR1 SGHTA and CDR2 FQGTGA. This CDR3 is CASSLLAGGGHEQYF. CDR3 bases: TGTGCCAGCAGCTTACTGGCGGGGGGTGGCCACGAGCAGTACTTC.

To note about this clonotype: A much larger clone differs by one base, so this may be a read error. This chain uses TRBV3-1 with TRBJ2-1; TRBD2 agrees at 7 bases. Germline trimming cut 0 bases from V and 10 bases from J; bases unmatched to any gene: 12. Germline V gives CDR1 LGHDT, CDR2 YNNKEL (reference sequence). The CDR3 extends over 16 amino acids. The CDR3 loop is CASSQERGLESNEQFF. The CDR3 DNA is TGTGCCAGCAGCCAAGAAAGAGGACTAGAAAGCAACGAGCAGTTCTTC.

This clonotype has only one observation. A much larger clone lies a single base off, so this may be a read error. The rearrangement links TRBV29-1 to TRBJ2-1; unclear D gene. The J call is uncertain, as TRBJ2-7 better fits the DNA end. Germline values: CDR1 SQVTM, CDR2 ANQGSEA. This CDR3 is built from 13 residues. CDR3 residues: CSVAQSSYNEQYF. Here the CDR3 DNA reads TGCAGCGTTGCCCAGAGCTCCTACAATGAGCAGTACTTC.

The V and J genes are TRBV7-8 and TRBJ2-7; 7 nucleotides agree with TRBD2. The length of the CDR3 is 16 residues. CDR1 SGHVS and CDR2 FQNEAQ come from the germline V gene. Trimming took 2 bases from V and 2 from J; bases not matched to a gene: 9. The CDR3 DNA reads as TGTGCCAGCAGCTTAACCGGCGGACTAGGGGCCTACGAGCAGTACTTC. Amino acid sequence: CASSLTGGLGAYEQYF.

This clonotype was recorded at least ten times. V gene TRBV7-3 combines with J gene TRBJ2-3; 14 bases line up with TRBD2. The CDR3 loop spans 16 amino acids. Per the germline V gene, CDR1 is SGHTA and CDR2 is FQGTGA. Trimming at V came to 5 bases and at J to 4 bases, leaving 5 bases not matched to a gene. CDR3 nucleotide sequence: TGTGCCAGCAGCCCCGGACTAGCGGGGGGCTCAGATACGCAGTATTTT. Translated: CASSPGLAGGSDTQYF.

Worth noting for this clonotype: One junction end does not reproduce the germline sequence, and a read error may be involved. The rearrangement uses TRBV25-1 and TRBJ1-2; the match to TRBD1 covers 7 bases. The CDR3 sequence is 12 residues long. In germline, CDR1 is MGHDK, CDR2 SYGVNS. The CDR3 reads CANSPGGYGYTF. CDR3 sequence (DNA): TGTGCCAACAGTCCAGGGGGGTATGGCTACACCTTC.

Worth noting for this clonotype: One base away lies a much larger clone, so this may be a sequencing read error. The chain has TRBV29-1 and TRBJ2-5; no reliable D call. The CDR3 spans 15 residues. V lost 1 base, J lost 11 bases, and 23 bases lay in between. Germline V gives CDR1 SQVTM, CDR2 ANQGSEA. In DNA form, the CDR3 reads TGCAGCGTTGAAGTATCGGGCTCAACGTCGGATGAGCAGTACTTC. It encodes CSVEVSGSTSDEQYF.

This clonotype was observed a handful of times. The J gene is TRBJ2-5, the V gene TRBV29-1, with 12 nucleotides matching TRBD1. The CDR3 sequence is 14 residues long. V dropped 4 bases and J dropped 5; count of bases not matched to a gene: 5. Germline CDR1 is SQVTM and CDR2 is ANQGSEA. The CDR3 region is CSVGRDRGRETQYF. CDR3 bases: TGCAGCGTTGGTCGGGACAGGGGGCGCGAGACCCAGTACTTC.

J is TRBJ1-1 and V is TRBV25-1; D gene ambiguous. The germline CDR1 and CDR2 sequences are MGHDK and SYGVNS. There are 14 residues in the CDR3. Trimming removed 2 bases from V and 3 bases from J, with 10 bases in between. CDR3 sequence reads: CASSEADKHTEAFF. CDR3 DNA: TGTGCCAGCAGTGAAGCTGATAAACACACTGAAGCTTTCTTT.

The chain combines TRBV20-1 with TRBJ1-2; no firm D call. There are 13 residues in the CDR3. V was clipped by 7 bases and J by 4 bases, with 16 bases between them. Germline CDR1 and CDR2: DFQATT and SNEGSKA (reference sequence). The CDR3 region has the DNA TGCAGTGTTCGGGAGGCGAAAATCTATGGCTACACCTTC. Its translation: CSVREAKIYGYTF.

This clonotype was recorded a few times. In nucleotides, the CDR3 is TGTGCCAGCAGCCCGCCGGGTCTTAAGAGCCGCCAAGAGACCCAGTACTTC. Amino acids: CASSPPGLKSRQETQYF. The genes are TRBV7-9 and TRBJ2-5; no clear D. This CDR3 is 17 amino acids long. Trimming removed 5 bases at V and 1 base at J, with 20 bases between. Per germline, CDR1 SEHNR and CDR2 FQNEAQ (reference sequence).

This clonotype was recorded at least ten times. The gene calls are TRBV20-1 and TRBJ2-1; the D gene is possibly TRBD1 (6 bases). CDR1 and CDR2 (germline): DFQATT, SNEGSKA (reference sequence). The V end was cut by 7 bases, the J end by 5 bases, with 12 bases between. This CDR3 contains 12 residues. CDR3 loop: CSVSRGHNEQFF. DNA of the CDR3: TGCAGTGTCTCCAGGGGACACAATGAGCAGTTCTTC.

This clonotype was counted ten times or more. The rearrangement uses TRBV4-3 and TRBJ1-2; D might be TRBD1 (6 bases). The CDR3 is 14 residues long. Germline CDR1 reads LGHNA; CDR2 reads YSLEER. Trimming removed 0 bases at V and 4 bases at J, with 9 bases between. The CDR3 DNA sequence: TGCGCCAGCAGCCAAGACAGGGGAACCTATGGCTACACCTTC. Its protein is CASSQDRGTYGYTF.

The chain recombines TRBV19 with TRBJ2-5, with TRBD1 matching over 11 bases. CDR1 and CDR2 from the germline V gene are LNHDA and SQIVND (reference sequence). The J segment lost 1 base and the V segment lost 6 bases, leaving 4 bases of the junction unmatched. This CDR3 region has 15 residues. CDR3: CASRDGQGAQETQYF. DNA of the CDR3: TGTGCCAGTAGGGATGGACAGGGGGCCCAAGAGACCCAGTACTTC.

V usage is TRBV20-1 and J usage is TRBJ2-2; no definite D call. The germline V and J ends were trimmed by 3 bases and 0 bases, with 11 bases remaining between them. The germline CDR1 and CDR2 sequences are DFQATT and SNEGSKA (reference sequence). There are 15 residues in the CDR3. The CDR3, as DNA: TGCAGTGCTAGCAGGCGGTTCGCGAACACCGGGGAGCTGTTTTTT. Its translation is CSASRRFANTGELFF.

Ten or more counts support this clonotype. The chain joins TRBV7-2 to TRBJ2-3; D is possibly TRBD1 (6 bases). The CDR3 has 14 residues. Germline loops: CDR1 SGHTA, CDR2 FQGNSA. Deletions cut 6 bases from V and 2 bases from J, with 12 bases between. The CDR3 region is CASSSTGFTDTQYF. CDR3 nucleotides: TGTGCCAGCAGTTCTACAGGGTTCACAGATACGCAGTATTTT.

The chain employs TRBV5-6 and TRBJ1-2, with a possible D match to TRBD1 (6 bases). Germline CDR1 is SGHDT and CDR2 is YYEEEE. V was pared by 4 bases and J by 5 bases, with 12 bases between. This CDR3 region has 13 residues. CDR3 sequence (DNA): TGTGCCAGCAGCCCAGGGGATCAATATGGCTACACCTTC. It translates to CASSPGDQYGYTF.

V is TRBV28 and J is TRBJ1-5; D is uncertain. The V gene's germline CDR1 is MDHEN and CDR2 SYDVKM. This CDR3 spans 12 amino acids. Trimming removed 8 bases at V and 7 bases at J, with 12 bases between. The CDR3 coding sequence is TGTGCCAGCCGTACTTTCCCCCAGCCCCAGCATTTT. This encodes CASRTFPQPQHF.

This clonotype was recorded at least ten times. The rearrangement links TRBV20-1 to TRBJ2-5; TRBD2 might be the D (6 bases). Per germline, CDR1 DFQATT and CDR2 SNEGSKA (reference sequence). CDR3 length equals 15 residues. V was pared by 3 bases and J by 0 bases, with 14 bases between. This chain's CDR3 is CSASVWDWDQETQYF. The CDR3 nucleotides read TGCAGTGCTAGTGTGTGGGACTGGGACCAAGAGACCCAGTACTTC.

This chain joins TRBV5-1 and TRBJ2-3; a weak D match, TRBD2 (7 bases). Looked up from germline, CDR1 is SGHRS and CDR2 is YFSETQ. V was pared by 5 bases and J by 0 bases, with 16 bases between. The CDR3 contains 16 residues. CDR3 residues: CASRYGGTSSTDTQYF. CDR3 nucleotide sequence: TGCGCCAGCAGATACGGGGGGACATCTAGCACAGATACGCAGTATTTT.

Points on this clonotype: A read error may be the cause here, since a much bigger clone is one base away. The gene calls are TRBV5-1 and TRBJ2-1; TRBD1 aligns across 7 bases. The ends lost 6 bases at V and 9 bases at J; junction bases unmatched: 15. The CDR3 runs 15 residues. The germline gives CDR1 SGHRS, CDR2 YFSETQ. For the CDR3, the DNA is TGCGCCAGCACTCGGGCTGCACAGGGGAACTCTGAGCAGTTCTTC. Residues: CASTRAAQGNSEQFF.

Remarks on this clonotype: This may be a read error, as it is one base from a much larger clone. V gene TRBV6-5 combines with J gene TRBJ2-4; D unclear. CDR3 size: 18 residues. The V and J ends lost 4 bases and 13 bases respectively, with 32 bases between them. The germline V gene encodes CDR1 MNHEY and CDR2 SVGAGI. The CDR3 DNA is TGTGCCAGCAGTTCTACCACGAGACCCCTTCTTGGTTTCAATGAGCAGTACTTC. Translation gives CASSSTTRPLLGFNEQYF.

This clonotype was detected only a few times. This CDR3 reads CASSPREGVNTGELFF. In nucleotides, the CDR3 is TGTGCCAGCAGCCCTAGGGAGGGGGTGAACACCGGGGAGCTGTTTTTT. J is TRBJ2-2 and V is TRBV9; D may be TRBD2 (7 bases). The CDR3 covers 16 residues. Trimming removed 4 bases at V and 1 base at J, with 14 bases between. Germline assignment: CDR1 SGDLS and CDR2 YYNGEE. Supplemented by reference TRBV9 and TRBJ2-2, the full variable domain reads DSGVTQTPKHLITATGQRVTLRCSPRSGDLSVYWYQQSLDQGLQFLIQYYNGEERAKGNILERFSAQQFPDLHSELNLSSLELGDSALYFCASSPREGVNTGELFFGEGSRLTVL.

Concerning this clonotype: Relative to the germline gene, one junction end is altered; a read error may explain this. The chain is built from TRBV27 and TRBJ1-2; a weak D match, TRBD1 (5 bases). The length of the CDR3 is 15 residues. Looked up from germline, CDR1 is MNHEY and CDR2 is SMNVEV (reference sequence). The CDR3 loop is CASSLQGRAYYDYTF. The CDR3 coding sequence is TGTGCCAGCAGTTTACAGGGCAGGGCATACTATGACTACACCTTC.